A selection of T cell receptor beta chains follows, all from one sample in a study of T cells in Graves' hyperthyroidism and ophthalmopathy. MiXCR, applied by TCRdb to the multiplex PCR reads, yields one record per CDR3 protein. The table includes approximately 590,000 distinct CDR3 sequences, about 43% detected once. Source material: peripheral blood or thyroid tissue (not recorded which). All receptors come from a woman aged 18-29 years with Graves' hyperthyroidism. Each CDR3 is given with its conserved first and last residue. A D gene is named only where the DNA matches it firmly. Clone size is given for some rows only: seen once, a few or many times, or a class if the clone is expanded.

v_gene	j_gene	abundance	d_gene	len	CDR3aa	CDR3nt
TRBV14	TRBJ1-2	few	-	14	CASSQGSGWYGYTF	TGTGCCAGCAGCCAAGGTTCAGGGTGGTATGGCTACACCTTC
TRBV7-8	TRBJ1-1	-	-	15	CASSQEHRRNTEAFF	TGCGCCAGCAGCCAAGAGCACAGGAGGAACACTGAAGCTTTCTTT
TRBV10-3	TRBJ2-7	-	-	14	CASSLSGAAGEQYF	TGTGCCAGCAGTTTATCGGGGGCGGCGGGGGAGCAGTACTTC
TRBV29-1	TRBJ1-1	few	TRBD1	12	CSVAAQGAGAFF	TGCAGCGTAGCTGCCCAGGGGGCGGGAGCTTTCTTT
TRBV7-9	TRBJ1-2	many	-	15	CASSLLQGSSYGYTF	TGTGCCAGCAGCTTATTGCAGGGGTCTAGCTATGGCTACACCTTC
TRBV15	TRBJ2-7	many	-	15	CATKFGGTVSYEQYF	TGTGCCACCAAGTTCGGTGGGACGGTCTCCTACGAGCAGTACTTC
TRBV7-8	TRBJ1-2	-	-	14	CASTPGPANYGYTF	TGTGCCAGCACTCCCGGCCCCGCGAACTATGGCTACACCTTC
TRBV19	TRBJ1-5	-	-	14	CASSGEGSFQPQHF	TGTGCCAGTAGTGGAGAGGGCAGTTTCCAGCCCCAGCATTTT
TRBV27	TRBJ1-2	-	-	13	CASSLRRSYGYTF	TGTGCCAGCAGTCTGAGAAGGAGCTATGGCTACACCTTC
TRBV5-1	TRBJ1-1	many	-	13	CASSLGLNTEAFF	TGTGCCAGCAGCTTAGGCCTAAACACTGAAGCTTTCTTT
TRBV7-8	TRBJ2-5	many	TRBD1	14	CASSFQTGVETQYF	TGTGCCAGCAGCTTTCAGACAGGGGTGGAGACCCAGTACTTC
TRBV10-3	TRBJ1-5	many	-	14	CAISESGGGEPQHF	TGTGCCATCAGTGAGTCCGGGGGTGGAGAGCCCCAGCATTTT
TRBV10-3	TRBJ1-5	many	TRBD1	15	CAIGSQGVSNQPQHF	TGTGCCATCGGTTCACAGGGGGTGAGCAATCAGCCCCAGCATTTT
TRBV7-2	TRBJ2-2	-	TRBD2	15	CASSRGGSSTGELFF	TGTGCCAGCAGCCGAGGCGGGAGTAGCACCGGGGAGCTGTTTTTT
TRBV29-1	TRBJ1-2	few	-	15	CSLGGATTSNYGYTF	TGCAGCCTGGGGGGGGCGACGACATCTAACTATGGCTACACCTTC
TRBV7-2	TRBJ1-1	-	-	14	CASSLPARNTEAFF	TGTGCCAGCAGCTTACCTGCTCGGAACACTGAAGCTTTCTTT
TRBV2	TRBJ1-6	-	-	13	CASSERGDSPLHF	TGTGCCAGCAGTGAGAGGGGGGATTCACCCCTCCACTTT
TRBV6-1	TRBJ2-7	few	TRBD1	14	CASSPDRGNYEQYF	TGTGCCAGCAGTCCGGACAGGGGGAACTACGAGCAGTACTTC
TRBV7-9	TRBJ1-3	once	-	16	CASSLGPRSKGNTIYF	TGTGCCAGCAGCTTAGGTCCCAGGTCTAAAGGAAACACCATATATTTT
TRBV24-1	TRBJ2-1	-	-	12	CATDGRDNEQFF	TGTGCCACCGACGGCAGGGACAATGAGCAGTTCTTC